These 18 T cell receptor beta chains were all obtained from the same sample, sequenced in a study of CD8+ T cells in alopecia areata (dated by TCRdb to between 2018 and 2020). According to the study, the label for this sample's treatment or condition signals: oral pan-JAK inhibitor, 5-10 mg twice daily. The library was built by means of the immunoSEQ multiplex PCR assay. For TCR sequencing, RNA was extracted from every sample and reverse transcribed into cDNA to serve as template. TCRdb stores this immuneACCESS table with in-frame sequences only. Part of the clones is absent; in the studies checked, under half of the shortfall reflects unresolved V genes, and no reason is known for the rest. In this sample the table shows about 180,000 clones, roughly 46% of which occur a single time. The ten largest clones take up around 9.1% of the sample. The sample in question was CD8+ T cells sorted from blood, obtained at approximately week 52, from a patient treated with tofacitinib. Receptor source: a human donor with alopecia areata.

The V and J genes are TRBV9 and TRBJ2-3; no clear D gene. CDR1 is SGDLS, CDR2 YYNGEE, per germline. Trimming shortened V by 4 bases and J by 2 bases, and 5 bases separated the two germline ends. The CDR3 covers 12 residues. CDR3 nucleotide sequence: TGTGCCAGCAGCACAAACACAGATACGCAGTATTTT. Protein sequence: CASSTNTDTQYF.

This chain joins TRBV27 and TRBJ2-1, with 10 bases lining up with TRBD1. Trimming cost V 5 bases and J 7 bases; bases outside gene matches: 8. Germline V gene data show CDR1 as MNHEY and CDR2 as SMNVEV (reference sequence). The CDR3 loop spans 15 amino acids. CDR3 sequence reads: CASSRQGARRNEQFF. The CDR3 nucleotides read TGTGCCAGCAGTCGACAGGGGGCGCGAAGAAATGAGCAGTTCTTC.

This clone was recorded once. The chain has TRBV27 and TRBJ1-6; 8 bases are a match to TRBD1. The junction had 2 bases not matched to a gene; V was cut back by 5 bases and J by 8 bases. Germline-derived CDR1 and CDR2 are MNHEY and SMNVEV (reference sequence). This CDR3 is 13 amino acids long. The CDR3 loop reads CASSVDRDSPLHF. The CDR3 nucleotides are TGTGCCAGCAGTGTGGACAGGGATTCACCCCTCCACTTT.

This clone appeared once. The rearrangement links TRBV27 to TRBJ2-3, with 7 bases identical to TRBD2. CDR3 size: 15 residues. CDR1 is MNHEY, CDR2 SMNVEV, per germline (reference sequence). V lost 2 bases to trimming and J lost 2 bases; unmatched junction nucleotides: 4. CDR3 DNA: TGTGCCAGCAGTTTAGGAGCGGGGACCACAGATACGCAGTATTTT. Protein: CASSLGAGTTDTQYF.

This clone was seen a few times. The CDR3 sequence is CAWSQGVNTEAFF. The CDR3 DNA is TGTGCCTGGTCTCAGGGCGTGAACACTGAAGCTTTCTTT. The gene calls are TRBV30 and TRBJ1-1; D is possibly TRBD1 (5 bases). The CDR3 is 13 residues long. V lost 5 bases and J 0 bases, leaving 10 bases between the germline ends. CDR1 GTSNPN and CDR2 SVGIG come from the germline V gene (reference sequence).

The rearrangement joins TRBV2 to TRBJ2-7; 7 bases fit TRBD1. The CDR3 is made up of 15 amino acids. The ends lost 10 bases at V and 0 bases at J; junction bases unmatched: 12. Germline CDR1 and CDR2: SNHLY and FYNNEI. The CDR3 loop is CATGGYRGPSYEQYF. In nucleotides, the CDR3 is TGTGCCACAGGGGGTTACAGGGGCCCCTCCTACGAGCAGTACTTC.

This chain joins TRBV4-3 and TRBJ1-1; the match to TRBD1 covers 8 bases. J lost 1 base, V lost 4 bases, and 5 bases had no gene match. From germline, CDR1 is LGHNA and CDR2 YSLEER. This CDR3 is built from 15 residues. The CDR3 DNA reads TGCGCCAGCAGCCTCCTACAGGGGGAGAACACTGAAGCTTTCTTT. It encodes CASSLLQGENTEAFF.

CDR3 DNA: TGTGCCAGCATTGGCCCCCTCGGCGGGGCGACCTACGAGCAGTACTTC. This translates into CASIGPLGGATYEQYF. J is TRBJ2-7 and V is TRBV28, with D possibly matching TRBD2 (6 bases). The CDR3 extends over 16 amino acids. CDR1 MDHEN and CDR2 SYDVKM come from the germline V gene. Trimming took off 7 bases at V and 2 bases at J, with 21 bases between the two ends.

This clone was seen only a few times. The chain recombines TRBV6-5 with TRBJ2-3; the D call may be TRBD1 or TRBD2 (5 bases each). Germline V gene lookup returns CDR1 MNHEY and CDR2 SVGAGI. The V end was cut by 5 bases, the J end by 4 bases, with 10 bases between. This CDR3 is 13 amino acids long. The CDR3 nucleotides are TGTGCCAGCAGTGGACTGGGGGCAGATACGCAGTATTTT. Translation: CASSGLGADTQYF.

This clone was seen a few times. This chain connects TRBV7-2 to TRBJ2-3; 14 nucleotides align to TRBD2. The CDR3 has 16 residues. V trimming: 5 bases; J trimming: 1 base; junction bases outside the gene matches: 2. Per germline, CDR1 SGHTA and CDR2 FQGNSA. The CDR3 bases are TGTGCCAGCAGCGCGGGACTAGCGGGGGGCACAGATACGCAGTATTTT. It yields the protein CASSAGLAGGTDTQYF. Full variable domain (remainder filled in from reference TRBV7-2 and TRBJ2-3): GAGVSQSPSNKVTEKGKDVELRCDPISGHTALYWYRQSLGQGLEFLIYFQGNSAPDKSGLPSDRFSAERTGGSVSTLTIQRTQQEDSAVYLCASSAGLAGGTDTQYFGPGTRLTVL.

The V and J genes are TRBV9 and TRBJ2-5, with D possibly matching TRBD2 (5 bases). V was pared by 2 bases and J by 5 bases, with 10 bases between. From germline, CDR1 is SGDLS and CDR2 YYNGEE. The CDR3 has 13 amino acids. The CDR3 is CASSVMTGETQYF. The DNA of the CDR3 is TGTGCCAGCAGCGTGATGACGGGGGAGACCCAGTACTTC.

This clone was seen a handful of times. This chain joins TRBV13 and TRBJ2-5, with D perhaps matching TRBD2 (6 bases). Germline CDR1 reads PRHDT; CDR2 reads FYEKMQ (reference sequence). The CDR3 length is 14 residues. The V end was cut by 4 bases, the J end by 2 bases, with 11 bases between. The CDR3 region is CASSSPGAQETQYF. The CDR3 nucleotides are TGTGCCAGCAGCTCCCCGGGAGCTCAAGAGACCCAGTACTTC.

The gene calls are TRBV4-1 and TRBJ1-5, with D possibly matching TRBD1 (6 bases). The CDR3 has 15 residues. CDR1 is MGHRA, CDR2 YSYEKL, per germline. The V gene lost 0 bases and the J gene lost 2 bases, with 8 bases spanning the gap. The CDR3 reads CASSQEGHGNQPQHF. CDR3 nucleotides: TGCGCCAGCAGCCAAGAGGGACATGGCAATCAGCCCCAGCATTTT.

This chain links TRBV6-5 with TRBJ1-2; tentatively, D is TRBD1 (5 bases). Per germline, CDR1 MNHEY and CDR2 SVGAGI. The germline V and J ends were trimmed by 1 base and 7 bases, with 10 bases remaining between them. There are 13 residues in the CDR3. The CDR3 loop reads CASSYYQGSGYTF. Here the CDR3 DNA reads TGTGCCAGCAGTTACTATCAGGGATCTGGCTACACCTTC.

In this sample, this clone turned up many times. CDR3 bases: TGTGCCAGCAGCCCCTATCTGGGGGTGAACACTGAAGCTTTCTTT. It encodes CASSPYLGVNTEAFF. This chain links TRBV5-4 with TRBJ1-1; the D gene is possibly TRBD1 (5 bases). CDR3 length: 15 residues. Trimming stripped 4 bases from V and 0 bases from J, with 13 bases between. CDR1 is SGHNT, CDR2 YYREEE, per germline (reference sequence). Full variable domain (missing parts from reference TRBV5-4 and TRBJ1-1): ETGVTQSPTHLIKTRGQQVTLRCSSQSGHNTVSWYQQALGQGPQFIFQYYREEENGRGNFPPRFSGLQFPNYSSELNVNALELDDSALYLCASSPYLGVNTEAFFGQGTRLTVV.

The V and J genes are TRBV13 and TRBJ2-3; D may be TRBD2 (6 bases). The V end lost 8 bases, the J end lost 5 bases, and 11 bases lay between the germline ends. The CDR3 has 12 residues. The germline V gene encodes CDR1 PRHDT and CDR2 FYEKMQ (reference sequence). In DNA form, the CDR3 reads TGTGCCAGCGAAACCGGGGGAGATACGCAGTATTTT. Protein product: CASETGGDTQYF.

The CDR3 loop reads CASSWIKTSGGRETQYF. The CDR3 region has the DNA TGTGCCAGCAGCTGGATCAAGACTAGCGGGGGTCGGGAGACCCAGTACTTC. The J gene is TRBJ2-5, the V gene TRBV7-4, with 12 nucleotides matching TRBD2. V trimming: 4 bases; J trimming: 5 bases; junction bases outside the gene matches: 11. The CDR3 is 17 amino acids. Germline V gene sequence: CDR1 SGHVT, CDR2 SQSDAQ.

Remarks on this clone: At one end, the junction sequence differs from germline, possibly due to a read error. The chain joins TRBV2 to TRBJ1-1; 9 nucleotides agree with TRBD1. The CDR3 has 14 amino acids. Germline values: CDR1 SNHLY, CDR2 FYNNEI. The chain's CDR3 is CASSEGGQGYEAFF. CDR3 nucleotide sequence: TGTGCCAGCAGCGAAGGGGGACAGGGTTATGAAGCTTTCTTT.